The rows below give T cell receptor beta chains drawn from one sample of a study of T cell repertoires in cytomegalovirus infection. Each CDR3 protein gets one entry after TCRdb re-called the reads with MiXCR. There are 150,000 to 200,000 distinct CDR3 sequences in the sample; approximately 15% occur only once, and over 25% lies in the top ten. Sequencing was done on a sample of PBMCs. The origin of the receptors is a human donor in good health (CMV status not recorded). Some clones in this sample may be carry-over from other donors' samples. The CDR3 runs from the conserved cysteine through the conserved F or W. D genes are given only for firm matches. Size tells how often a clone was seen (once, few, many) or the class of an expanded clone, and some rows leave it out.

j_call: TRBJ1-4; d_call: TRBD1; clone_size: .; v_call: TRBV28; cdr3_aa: CASSLATGTGDEKLFF; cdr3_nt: TGTGCCAGCAGTTTAGCTACCGGGACAGGGGATGAAAAACTGTTTTTT
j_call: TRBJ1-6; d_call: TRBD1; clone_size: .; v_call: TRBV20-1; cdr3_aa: CSARATGTGNSPLHF; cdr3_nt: TGCAGTGCTAGAGCTACCGGGACAGGAAATTCACCCCTCCACTTT
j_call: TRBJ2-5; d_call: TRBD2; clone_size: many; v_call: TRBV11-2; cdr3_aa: CASSLLKHLAREPSKETQYF; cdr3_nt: TGTGCCAGCAGCTTACTTAAACATTTGGCGCGGGAGCCTTCCAAAGAGACCCAGTACTTC
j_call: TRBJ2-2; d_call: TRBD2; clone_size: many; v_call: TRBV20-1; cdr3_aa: CSAFSHGRSTRTGELFF; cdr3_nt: TGCAGTGCTTTCTCCCACGGGAGGTCTACGCGGACCGGGGAGCTGTTTTTT
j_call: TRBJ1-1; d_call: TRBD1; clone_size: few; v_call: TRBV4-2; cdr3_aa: CASSLGQGGFSNTEAFF; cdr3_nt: TGTGCCAGCAGCCTTGGACAGGGTGGTTTTTCGAACACTGAAGCTTTCTTT
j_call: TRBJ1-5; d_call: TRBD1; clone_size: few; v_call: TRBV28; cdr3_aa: CASSSPGQGWDQPQHF; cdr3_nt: TGTGCCAGCAGTTCTCCGGGACAGGGGTGGGATCAGCCCCAGCATTTT
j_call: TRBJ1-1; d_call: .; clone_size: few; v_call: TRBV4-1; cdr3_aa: CASSQTDSLNTEAFF; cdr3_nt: TGCGCCAGCAGCCAAACTGACAGCTTGAACACTGAAGCTTTCTTT
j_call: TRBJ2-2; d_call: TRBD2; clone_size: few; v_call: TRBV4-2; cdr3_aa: CASSHYGLAGENTGELFF; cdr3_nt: TGTGCCAGCAGCCATTACGGACTAGCGGGAGAGAACACCGGGGAGCTGTTTTTT
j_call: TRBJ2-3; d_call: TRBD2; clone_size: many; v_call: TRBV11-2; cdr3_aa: CASSLGSGGRGSDTQYF; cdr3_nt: TGTGCCAGCAGCTTAGGATCTGGCGGGAGGGGGAGTGATACGCAGTATTTT
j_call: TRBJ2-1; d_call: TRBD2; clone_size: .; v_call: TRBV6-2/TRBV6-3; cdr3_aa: CASTERERGRNEQFF; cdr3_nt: TGTGCCAGCACCGAGCGGGAGAGAGGACGGAATGAGCAGTTCTTC
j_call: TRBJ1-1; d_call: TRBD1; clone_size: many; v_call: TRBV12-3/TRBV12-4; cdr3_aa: CASRQKGAWGTEAFF; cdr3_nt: TGTGCCAGCAGGCAGAAGGGGGCGTGGGGCACTGAAGCTTTCTTT
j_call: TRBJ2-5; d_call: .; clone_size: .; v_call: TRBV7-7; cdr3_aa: CASSLQVSETQYF; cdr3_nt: TGTGCTAGCAGCCTACAGGTGTCGGAGACCCAGTACTTC
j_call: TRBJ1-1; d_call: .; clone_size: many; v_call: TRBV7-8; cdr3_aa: CASSLGAGPNTEAFF; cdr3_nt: TGTGCCAGCAGCCTGGGGGCAGGCCCGAACACTGAAGCTTTCTTT
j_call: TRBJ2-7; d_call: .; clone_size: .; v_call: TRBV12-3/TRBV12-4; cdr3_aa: CASSARGYSYEQYF; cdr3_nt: TGTGCCAGCAGTGCCAGGGGATACTCCTACGAGCAGTACTTC
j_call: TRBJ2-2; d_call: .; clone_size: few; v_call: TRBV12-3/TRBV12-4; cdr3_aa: CASSRGGPETGELFF; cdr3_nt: TGTGCCAGCAGCCGAGGGGGGCCGGAAACCGGGGAGCTGTTTTTT
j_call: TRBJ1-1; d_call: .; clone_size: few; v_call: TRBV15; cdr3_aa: CATSRDPNTEAFF; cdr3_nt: TGTGCCACCAGCAGAGATCCCAACACTGAAGCTTTCTTT
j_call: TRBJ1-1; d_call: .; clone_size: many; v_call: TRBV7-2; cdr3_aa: CASSGRQPMNTEAFF; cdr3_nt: TGTGCCAGCAGCGGTCGACAGCCGATGAACACTGAAGCTTTCTTT
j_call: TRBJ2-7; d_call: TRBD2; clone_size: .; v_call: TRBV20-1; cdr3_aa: CSAKNRIRLAGGPSYEQYF; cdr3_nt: TGCAGTGCCAAAAACAGGATTCGGCTAGCGGGAGGGCCGAGCTACGAGCAGTACTTC
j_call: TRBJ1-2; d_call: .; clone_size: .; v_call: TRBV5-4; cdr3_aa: CASSLAGGGGYGYTF; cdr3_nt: TGTGCCAGCAGCTTGGCGGGTGGCGGGGGCTATGGCTACACCTTC
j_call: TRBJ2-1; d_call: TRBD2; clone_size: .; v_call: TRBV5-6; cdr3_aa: CASSLQLGLAGRNEQFF; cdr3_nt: TGTGCCAGCAGCTTGCAACTAGGACTAGCGGGAAGGAATGAGCAGTTCTTC
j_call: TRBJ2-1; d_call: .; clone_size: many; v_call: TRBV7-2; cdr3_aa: CASSPGLGGPYNEQFF; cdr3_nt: TGTGCCAGCAGCCCAGGTCTGGGGGGCCCCTACAATGAGCAGTTCTTC
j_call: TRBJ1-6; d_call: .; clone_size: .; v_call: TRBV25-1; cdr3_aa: CASSGAAVYNSPLHF; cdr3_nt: TGTGCCAGCAGTGGAGCAGCAGTCTATAATTCACCCCTCCACTTT
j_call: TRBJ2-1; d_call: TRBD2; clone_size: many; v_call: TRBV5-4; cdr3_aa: CASTQTSGSWDEQFF; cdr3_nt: TGTGCCAGCACCCAGACTAGCGGGAGTTGGGATGAGCAGTTCTTC
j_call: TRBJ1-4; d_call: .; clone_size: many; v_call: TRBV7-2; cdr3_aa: CASSRGAPTNEKLFF; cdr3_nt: TGTGCCAGCAGCCGAGGGGCACCAACTAATGAAAAACTGTTTTTT
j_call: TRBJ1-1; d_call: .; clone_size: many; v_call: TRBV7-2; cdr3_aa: CASSQPDSNTEAFF; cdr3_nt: TGTGCCAGCAGCCAACCCGACTCGAACACTGAAGCTTTCTTT
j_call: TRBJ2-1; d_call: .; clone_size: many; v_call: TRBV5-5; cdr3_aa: CASSRSPGFIYNEQFF; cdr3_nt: TGTGCCAGCAGCCGTTCTCCGGGATTCATCTACAATGAGCAGTTCTTC
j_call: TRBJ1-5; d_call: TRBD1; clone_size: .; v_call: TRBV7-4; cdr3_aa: CASSFGQAGQPQHF; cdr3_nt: TGTGCCAGCAGCTTTGGACAGGCGGGTCAGCCCCAGCATTTT
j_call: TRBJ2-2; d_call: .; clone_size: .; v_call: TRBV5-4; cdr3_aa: CASRDDRNMTGELFF; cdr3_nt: TGTGCCAGCAGAGATGACAGGAATATGACCGGGGAGCTGTTTTTT
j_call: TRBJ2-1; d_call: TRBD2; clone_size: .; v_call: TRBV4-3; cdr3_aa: CASSQSPRTSGPYKSSYNEQFF; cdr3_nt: TGCGCCAGCAGCCAATCGCCCCGGACTAGCGGGCCATATAAGAGCTCCTACAATGAGCAGTTCTTC
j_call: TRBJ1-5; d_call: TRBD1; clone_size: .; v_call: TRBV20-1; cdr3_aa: CSARGTGKDYSNQPQHF; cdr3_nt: TGCAGTGCTAGGGGGACAGGAAAAGACTATAGCAATCAGCCCCAGCATTTT
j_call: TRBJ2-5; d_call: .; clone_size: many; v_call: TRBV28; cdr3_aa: CASSPSGARETQYF; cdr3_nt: TGTGCCAGCAGTCCATCGGGAGCTCGAGAGACCCAGTACTTC
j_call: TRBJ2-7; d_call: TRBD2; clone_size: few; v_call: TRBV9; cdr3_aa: CASSVSAGLDEQYF; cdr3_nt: TGTGCCAGCAGCGTATCAGCGGGATTAGACGAGCAGTACTTC
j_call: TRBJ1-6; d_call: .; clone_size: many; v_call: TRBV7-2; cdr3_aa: CASSYRSVAGSSYNSPLHF; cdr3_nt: TGTGCCAGCAGCTATCGGTCGGTGGCGGGGAGCTCCTATAATTCACCCCTCCACTTT
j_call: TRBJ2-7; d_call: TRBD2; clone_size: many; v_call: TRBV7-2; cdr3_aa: CASSLIAGAPEYYYEQYF; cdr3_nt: TGTGCCAGCAGCTTAATAGCGGGAGCCCCGGAGTACTACTACGAGCAGTACTTC
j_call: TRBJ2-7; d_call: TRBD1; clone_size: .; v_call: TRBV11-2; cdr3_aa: CASSRGQGPYEQYF; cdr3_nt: TGTGCCAGCAGCCGAGGACAGGGCCCCTACGAGCAGTACTTC
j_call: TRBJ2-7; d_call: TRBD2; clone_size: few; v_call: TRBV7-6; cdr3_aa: CASSGLAGGLSSYEQYF; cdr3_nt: TGTGCCAGCAGCGGACTAGCGGGAGGGTTAAGCTCCTACGAGCAGTACTTC
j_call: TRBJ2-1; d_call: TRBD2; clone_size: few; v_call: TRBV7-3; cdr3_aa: CASSPAKREAYNEQFF; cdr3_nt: TGTGCCAGCAGCCCCGCCAAGCGGGAGGCCTACAATGAGCAGTTCTTC
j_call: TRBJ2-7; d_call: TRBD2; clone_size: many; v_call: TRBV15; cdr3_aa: CATSREGLAYEQYF; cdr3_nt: TGTGCCACCAGCAGAGAAGGACTAGCCTACGAGCAGTACTTC
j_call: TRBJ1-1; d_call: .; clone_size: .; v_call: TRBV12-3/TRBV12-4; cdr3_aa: CASRKSAGGNTEAFF; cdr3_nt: TGTGCCAGCAGAAAGTCTGCCGGGGGGAACACTGAAGCTTTCTTT
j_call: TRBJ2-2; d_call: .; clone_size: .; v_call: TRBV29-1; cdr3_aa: CSVAAGTNTGELFF; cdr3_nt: TGCAGCGTTGCCGCTGGGACAAACACCGGGGAGCTGTTTTTT
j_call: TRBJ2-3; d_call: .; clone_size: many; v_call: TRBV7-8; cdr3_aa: CASSSRNYKSTDTQYF; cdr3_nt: TGTGCCAGCAGCTCCCGGAATTACAAGTCCACAGATACGCAGTATTTT
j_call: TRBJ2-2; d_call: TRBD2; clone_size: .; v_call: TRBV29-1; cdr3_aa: CSVEGVTGGGGELFF; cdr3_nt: TGCAGCGTTGAAGGGGTGACGGGAGGCGGGGGGGAGCTGTTTTTT
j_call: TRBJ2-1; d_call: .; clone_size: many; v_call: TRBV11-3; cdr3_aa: CASSLGGFRNEQFF; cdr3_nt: TGTGCCAGCAGCTTAGGCGGATTTAGGAATGAGCAGTTCTTC
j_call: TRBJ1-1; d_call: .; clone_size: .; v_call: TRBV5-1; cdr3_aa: CASSLPGLINTEAFF; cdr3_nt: TGCGCCAGCAGCTTGCCGGGACTGATTAACACTGAAGCTTTCTTT
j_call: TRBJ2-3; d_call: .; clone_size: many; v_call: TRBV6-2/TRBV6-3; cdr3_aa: CASRTDLTDTQYF; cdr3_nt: TGTGCCAGCAGAACGGACCTCACAGATACGCAGTATTTT
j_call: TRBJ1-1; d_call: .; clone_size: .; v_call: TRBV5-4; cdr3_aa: CASSLSGGARGNTEAFF; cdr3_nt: TGTGCCAGCAGCTTGTCGGGGGGGGCGCGTGGGAACACTGAAGCTTTCTTT
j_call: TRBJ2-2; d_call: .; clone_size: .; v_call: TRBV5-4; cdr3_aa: CASSLPGAGELFF; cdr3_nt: TGTGCCAGCAGCTTGCCAGGGGCCGGGGAGCTGTTTTTT
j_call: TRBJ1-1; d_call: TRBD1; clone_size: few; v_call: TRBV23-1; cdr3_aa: CASRVPRDRGNTEAFF; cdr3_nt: TGCGCCAGCAGGGTCCCCCGGGACAGGGGAAACACTGAAGCTTTCTTT
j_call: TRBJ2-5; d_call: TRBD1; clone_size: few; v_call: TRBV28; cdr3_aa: CASSSIGTGGETQYF; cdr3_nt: TGTGCCAGCAGTTCGATCGGGACAGGCGGAGAGACCCAGTACTTC
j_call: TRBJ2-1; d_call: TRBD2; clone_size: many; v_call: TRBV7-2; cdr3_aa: CASSLTGGRGDEQFF; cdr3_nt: TGTGCCAGCAGCTTAACCGGCGGGAGGGGCGATGAGCAGTTCTTC
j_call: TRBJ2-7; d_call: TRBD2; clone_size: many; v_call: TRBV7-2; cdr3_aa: CASSLAAGAYEQYF; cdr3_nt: TGTGCCAGCAGCTTAGCAGCGGGAGCCTACGAGCAGTACTTC
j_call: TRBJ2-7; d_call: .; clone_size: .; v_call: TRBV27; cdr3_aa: CASSLRQGTLEQYF; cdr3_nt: TGTGCCAGCAGTTTGCGGCAGGGAACCCTCGAGCAGTACTTC
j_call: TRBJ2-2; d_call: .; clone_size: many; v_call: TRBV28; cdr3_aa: CASSLDHRELFF; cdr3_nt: TGTGCCAGCAGTTTAGACCACCGGGAGCTGTTTTTT
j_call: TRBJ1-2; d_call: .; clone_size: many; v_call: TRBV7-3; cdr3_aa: CASSRPGGYGYTF; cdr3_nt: TGTGCCAGCAGCCGGCCCGGCGGCTATGGCTACACCTTC
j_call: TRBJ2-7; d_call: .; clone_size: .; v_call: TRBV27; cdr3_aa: CASSSRQSSYEQYF; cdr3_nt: TGTGCCAGCAGTTCACGACAGAGCTCCTACGAGCAGTACTTC
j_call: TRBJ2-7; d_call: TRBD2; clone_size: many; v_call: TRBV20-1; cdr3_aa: CSTGRYEQYF; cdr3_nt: TGCAGTACCGGGAGGTACGAGCAGTACTTC
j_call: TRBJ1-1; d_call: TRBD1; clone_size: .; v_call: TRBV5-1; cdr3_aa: CASSPWTGANTEAFF; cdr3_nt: TGCGCCAGCAGCCCGTGGACAGGGGCGAACACTGAAGCTTTCTTT
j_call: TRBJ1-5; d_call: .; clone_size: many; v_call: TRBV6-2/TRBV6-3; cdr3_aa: CASSYSSSRWGRGQPQHF; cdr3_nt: TGTGCCAGCAGTTACTCATCTTCTCGGTGGGGTCGCGGTCAGCCCCAGCATTTT
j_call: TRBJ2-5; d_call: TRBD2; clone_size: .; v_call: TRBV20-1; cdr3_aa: CSADLAGDQETQYF; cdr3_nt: TGCAGTGCTGACCTAGCGGGAGACCAAGAGACCCAGTACTTC
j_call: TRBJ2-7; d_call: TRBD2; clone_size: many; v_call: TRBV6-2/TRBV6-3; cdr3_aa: CASSLPAGGRWGLLPWAYEQYF; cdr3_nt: TGTGCCAGCAGTTTGCCCGCGGGGGGACGGTGGGGACTCCTACCCTGGGCCTACGAGCAGTACTTC